A single sample gave rise to the 9 T cell receptor beta chains below, sequenced in a study of OX40 agonist ivuxolimab in advanced cancers. TCRdb keeps only in-frame clones here, not all; method: immunoSEQ multiplex PCR. The sample lists roughly 67,000 clones; 70% to 90% were seen once. Here the sequenced sample was CD4+ or CD8+ T cells sorted from blood, taken in a trial of the OX40 agonist ivuxolimab. These receptors were obtained from an adult with an advanced solid tumor such as melanoma, head and neck, liver or kidney cancer.

The rearrangement joins TRBV5-1 to TRBJ1-4; TRBD1 aligns across 10 bases. J gave up 6 bases and V 4 bases, and 3 bases lay outside the gene matches. This CDR3 contains 14 residues. The germline gives CDR1 SGHRS, CDR2 YFSETQ. CDR3 coding DNA: TGCGCCAGCAGCACCGGGACAGGGGATGAAAAACTGTTTTTT. Translation gives CASSTGTGDEKLFF. The full variable domain, completed using reference TRBV5-1 and TRBJ1-4, is KAGVTQTPRYLIKTRGQQVTLSCSPISGHRSVSWYQQTPGQGLQFLFEYFSETQRNKGNFPGRFSGRQFSNSRSEMNVSTLELGDSALYLCASSTGTGDEKLFFGSGTQLSVL.

This clone was observed a single time. J is TRBJ2-7 and V is TRBV7-2; TRBD1 matches at 9 bases. The V gene end was trimmed by 3 bases and the J gene end by 5 bases; junction bases not matched to a gene: 8. CDR1 and CDR2 (germline): SGHTA, FQGNSA. The CDR3 is 15 amino acids. For the CDR3, the DNA is TGTGCCAGCAGCTTTACGGGACAGGGATTTGACGAGCAGTACTTC. The encoded protein is CASSFTGQGFDEQYF.

The chain is built from TRBV14 and TRBJ2-5; 10 bases are a match to TRBD2. V lost 1 base and J lost 2; bases outside the gene matches: 1. The CDR3 has 15 amino acids. Germline V CDR1 and CDR2: SGHDN, FVKESK. For the CDR3, the DNA is TGTGCCAGCAGCCAAGTAGCGGGGGGACAAGAGACCCAGTACTTC. This encodes CASSQVAGGQETQYF.

The chain links TRBV7-3 to TRBJ1-1; 9 bases align to TRBD1. Per germline, CDR1 SGHTA and CDR2 FQGTGA. Losses at the gene ends were 5 bases for V and 2 bases for J; bases not matched to a gene: 3. The CDR3 has 14 residues. The CDR3 here is CASSPDRGNTEAFF. The CDR3 region has the DNA TGTGCCAGCAGCCCGGACAGGGGTAACACTGAAGCTTTCTTT.

The chain employs TRBV7-9 and TRBJ2-5, with 7 bases lining up with TRBD1. CDR1 and CDR2 (germline): SEHNR, FQNEAQ (reference sequence). The CDR3 runs 15 residues. V shed 3 bases, J shed 9 bases, and the junction held 13 bases outside the gene matches. The DNA for the CDR3 is TGTGCCAGCAGCTTCGACAGGGAAAGCTCTAGGGCCCAGTACTTC. It translates to CASSFDRESSRAQYF.

This chain links TRBV7-8 with TRBJ2-5; maybe TRBD2 (7 bases). The germline V gene has CDR1 SGHVS and CDR2 FQNEAQ. The CDR3 length is 15 residues. Trimming stripped 0 bases from V and 5 bases from J, with 13 bases between. The CDR3 coding sequence is TGTGCCAGCAGCTTAGCCGAACAGGGAGGGGAGACCCAGTACTTC. Encoded protein: CASSLAEQGGETQYF.

The V gene is TRBV18, the J gene TRBJ1-1, with D unresolved. The ends were cut back, 6 bases at V and 1 base at J, with 9 bases in the middle. This CDR3 has 13 residues. CDR1 is KGHSH, CDR2 LQKENI, per germline. Here the CDR3 reads CASSQSSNTEAFF. DNA of the CDR3: TGTGCCAGCTCCCAAAGTTCGAACACTGAAGCTTTCTTT.

The gene calls are TRBV5-4 and TRBJ2-5; perhaps TRBD2 as D (5 bases). The J call may be in error: the DNA end matches TRBJ2-7 better. This CDR3 comprises 15 residues. Germline V gene lookup returns CDR1 SGHNT and CDR2 YYREEE (reference sequence). This chain's CDR3 is CASSSTVGSSYEQYF. The DNA of the CDR3 is TGTGCCAGCAGCTCGACTGTGGGGAGCTCCTACGAGCAGTACTTC.

This clone has just one count. The gene calls are TRBV4-2 and TRBJ2-5; TRBD2 aligns across 14 bases. Germline values: CDR1 LGHNA, CDR2 YNFKEQ. CDR3 length: 16 amino acids. V was clipped by 4 bases and J by 4 bases; unmatched bases: 5. DNA of the CDR3: TGTGCCAGCAGCCGGCGACTAGCGGGAGGGGGAGAGACCCAGTACTTC. As protein: CASSRRLAGGGETQYF.